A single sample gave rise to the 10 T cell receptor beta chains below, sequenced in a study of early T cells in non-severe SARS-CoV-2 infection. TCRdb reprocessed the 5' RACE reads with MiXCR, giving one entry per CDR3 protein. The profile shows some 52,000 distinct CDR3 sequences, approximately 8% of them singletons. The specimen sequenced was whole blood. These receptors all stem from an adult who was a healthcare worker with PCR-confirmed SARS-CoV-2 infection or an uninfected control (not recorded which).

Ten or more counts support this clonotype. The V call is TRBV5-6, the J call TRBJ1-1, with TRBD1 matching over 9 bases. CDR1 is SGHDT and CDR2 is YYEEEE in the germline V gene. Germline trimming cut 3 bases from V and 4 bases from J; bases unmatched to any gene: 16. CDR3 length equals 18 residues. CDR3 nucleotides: TGTGCCAGCAGCTCACCGCCGGGGAGACAGGGGGGAGGCACTGAAGCTTTCTTT. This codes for CASSSPPGRQGGGTEAFF.

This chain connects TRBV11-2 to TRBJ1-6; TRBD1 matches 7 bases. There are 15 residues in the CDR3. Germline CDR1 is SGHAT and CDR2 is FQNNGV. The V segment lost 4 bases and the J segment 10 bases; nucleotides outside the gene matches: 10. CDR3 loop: CASSSDRVRFSPLHF. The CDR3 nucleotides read TGTGCCAGCAGCTCAGACAGGGTGAGGTTCTCACCCCTCCACTTT.

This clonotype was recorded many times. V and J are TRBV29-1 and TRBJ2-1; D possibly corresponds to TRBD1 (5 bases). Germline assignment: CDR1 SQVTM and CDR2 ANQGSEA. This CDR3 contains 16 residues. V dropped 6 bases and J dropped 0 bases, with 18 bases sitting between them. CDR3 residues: CSVEPRRGSSYNEQFF. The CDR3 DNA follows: TGCAGCGTAGAACCCCGTAGGGGAAGCTCCTACAATGAGCAGTTCTTC.

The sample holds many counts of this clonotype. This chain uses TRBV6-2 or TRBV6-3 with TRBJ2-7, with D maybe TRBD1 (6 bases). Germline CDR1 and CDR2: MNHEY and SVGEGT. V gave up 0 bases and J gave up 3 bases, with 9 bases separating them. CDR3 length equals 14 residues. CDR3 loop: CASSYSVQGYEQYF. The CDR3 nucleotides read TGTGCCAGCAGTTACTCGGTACAGGGCTACGAGCAGTACTTC.

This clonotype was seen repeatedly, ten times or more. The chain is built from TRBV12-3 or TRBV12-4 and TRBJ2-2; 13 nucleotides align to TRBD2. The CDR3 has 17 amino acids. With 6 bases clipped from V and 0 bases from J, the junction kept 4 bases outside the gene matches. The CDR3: CASRGLAGPPNTGELFF. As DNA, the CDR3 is TGTGCCAGCAGGGGACTAGCGGGACCCCCGAACACCGGGGAGCTGTTTTTT.

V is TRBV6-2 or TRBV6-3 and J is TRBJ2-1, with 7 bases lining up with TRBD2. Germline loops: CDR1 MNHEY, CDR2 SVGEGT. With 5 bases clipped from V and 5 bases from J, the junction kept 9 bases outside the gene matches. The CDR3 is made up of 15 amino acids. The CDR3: CASSRAGVSDNEQFF. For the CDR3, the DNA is TGTGCCAGCAGTCGGGCGGGAGTGTCCGACAATGAGCAGTTCTTC.

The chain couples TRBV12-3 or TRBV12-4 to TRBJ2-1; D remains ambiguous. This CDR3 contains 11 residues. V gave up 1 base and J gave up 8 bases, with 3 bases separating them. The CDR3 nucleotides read TGTGCCAGCAGTTTAGGGTATGAGCAGTTCTTC. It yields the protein CASSLGYEQFF.

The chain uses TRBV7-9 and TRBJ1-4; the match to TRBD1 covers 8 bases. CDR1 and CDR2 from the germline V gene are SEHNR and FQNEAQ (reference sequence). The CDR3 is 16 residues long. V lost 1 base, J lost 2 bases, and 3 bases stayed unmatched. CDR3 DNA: TGTGCCAGCAGCTTAGGACAGGGGACCACTAATGAAAAACTGTTTTTT. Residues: CASSLGQGTTNEKLFF.

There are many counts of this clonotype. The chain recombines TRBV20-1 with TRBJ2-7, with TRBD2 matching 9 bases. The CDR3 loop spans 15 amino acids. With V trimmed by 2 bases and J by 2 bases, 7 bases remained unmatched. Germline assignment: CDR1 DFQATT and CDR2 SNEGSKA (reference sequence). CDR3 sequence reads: CSARNRLAGTYEQYF. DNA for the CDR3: TGCAGTGCTAGAAATCGGCTAGCGGGGACCTACGAGCAGTACTTC.

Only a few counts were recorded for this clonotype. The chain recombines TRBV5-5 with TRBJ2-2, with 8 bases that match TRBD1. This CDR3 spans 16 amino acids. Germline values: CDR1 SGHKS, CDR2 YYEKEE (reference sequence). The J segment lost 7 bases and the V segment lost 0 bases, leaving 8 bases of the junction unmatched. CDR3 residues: CASSLAETGVVGELFF. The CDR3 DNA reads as TGTGCCAGCAGCTTGGCCGAGACAGGGGTCGTCGGGGAGCTGTTTTTT.